These 15 T cell receptor beta chains were all obtained from the same sample, sequenced in a study of blood T cell repertoires in COVID-19. The method was immunoSEQ multiplex PCR; TCRdb's version includes in-frame clones alone and lacks a portion of them. This sample yields some 160,000 clones, of which 78% are seen a single time; about 15% belongs to the top ten. Sequencing was carried out using peripheral blood. The receptor source for this set is a woman of 80 years or more with acute or convalescent COVID-19.

The chain recombines TRBV7-9 with TRBJ1-1; a weak D match, TRBD1 (6 bases). This CDR3 is built from 13 residues. CDR1 SEHNR and CDR2 FQNEAQ come from the germline V gene (reference sequence). V dropped 11 bases and J dropped 1 base, with 14 bases sitting between them. The CDR3 is CAASGQQNTEAFF. DNA for the CDR3: TGTGCCGCCTCAGGACAGCAGAACACTGAAGCTTTCTTT. Supplemented by reference TRBV7-9 and TRBJ1-1, the full variable domain reads DTGVSQNPRHKITKRGQNVTFRCDPISEHNRLYWYRQTLGQGPEFLTYFQNEAQLEKSRLLSDRFSAERPKGSFSTLEIQRTEQGDSAMYLCAASGQQNTEAFFGQGTRLTVV.

The chain couples TRBV6-5 to TRBJ1-1, with D unresolved. The germline V and J ends were trimmed by 1 base and 1 base, with 7 bases remaining between them. This CDR3 comprises 14 residues. In germline, CDR1 is MNHEY, CDR2 SVGAGI. In DNA, the CDR3 is TGTGCCAGCAGTTACTATGGGAGGAACACTGAAGCTTTCTTT. Protein: CASSYYGRNTEAFF.

The CDR3 DNA reads as TGTGCCAGCAGCTTCATCGGCGGGAACACTGAAGCTTTCTTT. Translated, it gives CASSFIGGNTEAFF. The chain joins TRBV7-9 to TRBJ1-1, with unresolved D. The CDR3 extends over 14 amino acids. V was clipped by 3 bases and J by 1 base, with 9 bases between them. Germline values: CDR1 SEHNR, CDR2 FQNEAQ (reference sequence).

The chain uses TRBV6-4 and TRBJ1-5, with TRBD1 matching 9 bases. CDR3 length: 16 residues. Germline values: CDR1 MRHNA, CDR2 SNTAGT. V gave up 3 bases and J gave up 7 bases; unmatched junction bases: 10. CDR3 nucleotide sequence: TGTGCCAGCAGTGAAGGGACAGGGCATGTTAGACAGCCCCAGCATTTT. Its protein product is CASSEGTGHVRQPQHF.

This chain connects TRBV6-5 to TRBJ2-7; 10 positions agree with TRBD2. From germline, CDR1 is MNHEY and CDR2 SVGAGI. The CDR3 has 14 residues. V was pared by 6 bases and J by 3 bases, with 5 bases of the junction left unmatched. The CDR3 sequence: CASSSRTSGYEQYF. Written as DNA, the CDR3 is TGTGCCAGCAGCTCCAGGACTAGCGGCTACGAGCAGTACTTC.

The gene calls are TRBV7-2 and TRBJ1-4; 8 positions agree with TRBD1. Per the germline V gene, CDR1 is SGHTA and CDR2 is FQGNSA. The J segment lost 5 bases and the V segment lost 2 bases, leaving 4 bases of the junction unmatched. The CDR3 totals 15 residues. The CDR3 protein is CASSLSQGGNEKLFF. The CDR3 DNA follows: TGTGCCAGCAGCTTATCACAGGGGGGGAATGAAAAACTGTTTTTT.

The chain carries TRBV18 and TRBJ1-5, with TRBD1 as a possible D gene (6 bases). The CDR3 has 14 residues. V was clipped by 5 bases and J by 0 bases, with 8 bases between them. Germline V CDR1 and CDR2: KGHSH, LQKENI. CDR3 nucleotide sequence: TGTGCCAGCTCAGAGACAGGTAGCAATCAGCCCCAGCATTTT. Protein: CASSETGSNQPQHF.

This clone was found a few times. At the DNA level, this CDR3 is encoded by other sequences in the same sample as well. The V call is TRBV5-1, the J call TRBJ1-5, with TRBD1 matching over 8 bases. With 5 bases clipped from V and 1 base from J, the junction kept 5 bases outside the gene matches. Germline CDR1 SGHRS, CDR2 YFSETQ. CDR3 size: 15 residues. Here the CDR3 reads CASSPWTGSNQPQHF. Here the CDR3 DNA reads TGCGCCAGCAGTCCCTGGACAGGGAGCAATCAGCCCCAGCATTTT.

This clone came up a few times. This rearrangement joins TRBV30 to TRBJ1-4; D remains ambiguous. The CDR3 is made up of 13 amino acids. Trimming shortened V by 5 bases and J by 5 bases, and 12 bases separated the two germline ends. Germline loops: CDR1 GTSNPN, CDR2 SVGIG (reference sequence). The DNA for the CDR3 is TGTGCCTGGGGACTGTCGTTAAATGAAAAACTGTTTTTT. Its translation: CAWGLSLNEKLFF.

The rearrangement uses TRBV28 and TRBJ2-7; a weak D match, TRBD2 (6 bases). The V and J ends lost 10 bases and 0 bases respectively, with 10 bases between them. The CDR3 consists of 12 residues. The V gene's germline CDR1 is MDHEN and CDR2 SYDVKM. The CDR3 nucleotides read TGTGCCACTGCTAGCGACTCCTACGAGCAGTACTTC. This gives the protein CATASDSYEQYF.

The chain couples TRBV12-5 to TRBJ2-5; 9 bases are shared with TRBD1. This CDR3 region has 15 residues. V lost 5 bases to trimming and J lost 5 bases; unmatched junction nucleotides: 9. Per the germline V gene, CDR1 is LGHNT and CDR2 is FRNRAP. In DNA form, the CDR3 reads TGTGCTAGTGGTCCGGGACAGGGTAGTGCGGAGACCCAGTACTTC. As protein: CASGPGQGSAETQYF. The entire variable domain, with the rest obtained from reference TRBV12-5 and TRBJ2-5, is as follows: DARVTQTPRHKVTEMGQEVTMRCQPILGHNTVFWYRQTMMQGLELLAYFRNRAPLDDSGMPKDRFSAEMPDATLATLKIQPSEPRDSAVYFCASGPGQGSAETQYFGPGTRLLVL.

To note about this clone: The sample holds other DNA sequences that translate to the same CDR3. V and J are TRBV6-5 and TRBJ1-2; 12 bases are shared with TRBD1. The CDR3 length is 14 residues. J gave up 7 bases and V 3 bases, and 3 bases lay outside the gene matches. Germline values: CDR1 MNHEY, CDR2 SVGAGI. The CDR3 protein is CASSYTGQGAGYTF. The CDR3, as DNA: TGTGCCAGCAGTTATACGGGACAGGGGGCTGGCTACACCTTC.

This chain connects TRBV27 to TRBJ2-1; TRBD2 might be the D (5 bases). Between the trimmed V and J ends, which lost 3 bases and 4 bases, there was a span of 16 bases. Germline lookup yields CDR1 MNHEY and CDR2 SMNVEV (reference sequence). This CDR3 spans 16 amino acids. The CDR3 nucleotides are TGTGCCAGCAGTTTTAGCGCGTCTAGCCAGTACAATGAGCAGTTCTTC. Amino acids: CASSFSASSQYNEQFF.

The CDR3 is CASSVQGAMYNEQFF. The CDR3 DNA follows: TGCGCCAGCAGCGTCCAGGGGGCGATGTACAATGAGCAGTTCTTC. The chain employs TRBV5-1 and TRBJ2-1; 8 bases are a match to TRBD1. The CDR3 is 15 residues long. The germline V gene has CDR1 SGHRS and CDR2 YFSETQ. Trimming took 4 bases from V and 4 from J; bases not matched to a gene: 7.

The chain uses TRBV10-3 and TRBJ1-2; TRBD1 matches at 8 bases. Trimming at V came to 7 bases and at J to 4 bases, leaving 20 bases not matched to a gene. The V gene's germline CDR1 is ENHRY and CDR2 SYGVKD. This CDR3 has 18 residues. The CDR3 region is CAINSLATGVNDLYGYTF. DNA of the CDR3: TGTGCCATCAATAGCCTCGCGACAGGGGTCAACGACCTCTATGGCTACACCTTC.